A selection of T cell receptor beta chains follows, all from one sample in a study. TCRdb reanalysed the 5' RACE reads using MiXCR and keeps one entry per CDR3 protein. This sample carries over 50,000 distinct CDR3 sequences, approximately 29% of them seen once, and the ten largest clones take 2% to 2.5%. Sequenced material: tumor-infiltrating naive CD4+ T cells sorted from the breast tumor. Receptors originate from a female donor with breast cancer. CDR3s include the opening cysteine and the closing phenylalanine or tryptophan. The order of the fields is D gene, J gene, clone size, V gene, CDR3 DNA, CDR3 protein. The D gene is left open where the match is weak. Size values are once, few and many counts, or a class for expanded clones, and some rows have none.

. | TRBJ2-5 | many | TRBV7-8 | TGTGCCAGCAGCTTAGAAAGGAAAGAGACCCAGTACTTC | CASSLERKETQYF
. | TRBJ2-7 | . | TRBV5-1 | TGCGCCAGCAGCCTCGGACCCAGCGGCGGTACCTACGAGCAGTACTTC | CASSLGPSGGTYEQYF
. | TRBJ2-3 | many | TRBV7-9 | TGTGCCAGCAGCTCCTCAGGGGGGATCACAGATACGCAGTATTTT | CASSSSGGITDTQYF
TRBD2 | TRBJ2-5 | . | TRBV9 | TGTGCCAGCAGCGTAGTCCCCTCGGGGGGGACCCAGTACTTC | CASSVVPSGGTQYF
TRBD2 | TRBJ2-4 | . | TRBV14 | TGTGCCAGCAGCCAAGGAGCGGGAGGGGACGGCATAACCAAAAACATTCAGTACTTC | CASSQGAGGDGITKNIQYF
TRBD1 | TRBJ2-7 | many | TRBV6-2/TRBV6-3 | TGTGCCAGCACACAATCCGGGACAGGGGGCGAGCAGTACTTC | CASTQSGTGGEQYF
. | TRBJ2-7 | . | TRBV21-1 | TGTGCCACCCGGGCCTTAATGAACTCCTACGAGCAGTACTTC | CATRALMNSYEQYF
. | TRBJ2-5 | few | TRBV7-3 | TGTGCCAGCAGCAGAATAAAGCAAGAGACCCAGTACTTC | CASSRIKQETQYF
. | TRBJ2-7 | many | TRBV7-2 | TGTGCCAGCAGCTTTCCGGGAAGGGGCTACGAGCAGTACTTC | CASSFPGRGYEQYF
. | TRBJ1-2 | . | TRBV5-1 | TGCGCCAGCAGCTTGCTCGGTACTAACTATGGCTACACCTTC | CASSLLGTNYGYTF
TRBD1 | TRBJ1-5 | few | TRBV6-5 | TGTGCCAGCAGTTACGCGACAGGGTTTCAGCCCCAGCATTTT | CASSYATGFQPQHF
TRBD1 | TRBJ2-4 | . | TRBV7-2 | TGTGCCAGCAGCTTAACTCGCGGGACAGGGGGGGCGGAAAACATTCAGTACTTC | CASSLTRGTGGAENIQYF
. | TRBJ1-1 | many | TRBV4-1 | TGCGCCAGCAGCCCCCAGGGGCGTACTGAAGCTTTCTTT | CASSPQGRTEAFF
. | TRBJ2-1 | . | TRBV6-1 | TGTGCCAGCCGCGTGGGGGGCAATGAGCAGTTCTTC | CASRVGGNEQFF
. | TRBJ2-1 | few | TRBV6-5 | TGTGCCAGCAGTTACTCGCCCGGCCTTGGGTACAATGAGCAGTTCTTC | CASSYSPGLGYNEQFF
. | TRBJ1-2 | many | TRBV29-1 | TGCTCCGTCACGGGGAACTATGGCTACACCTTC | CSVTGNYGYTF
TRBD1 | TRBJ2-5 | many | TRBV5-5 | TGTGCCAGCAGCCCCGGACAGGGGCAAGAGACCCAGTACTTC | CASSPGQGQETQYF
. | TRBJ2-7 | . | TRBV20-1 | TGCAGTGCGCCTCACTTCCAGGGTGGTGACGAGCAGTACTTC | CSAPHFQGGDEQYF
TRBD1 | TRBJ2-2 | many | TRBV12-3/TRBV12-4 | TGTGCCATCCGGAAGGGGACAGGGAACACCGGGGAGCTGTTTTTT | CAIRKGTGNTGELFF
. | TRBJ1-1 | many | TRBV6-5 | TGTGCCAGCAGTTCCGTCGACAGTATGAACACTGAAGCTTTCTTT | CASSSVDSMNTEAFF
. | TRBJ1-4 | few | TRBV5-5 | TGTGCCAGCAGCTTCGGGGGGCAGCAAGAAAAACTGTTTTTT | CASSFGGQQEKLFF
TRBD1 | TRBJ2-4 | . | TRBV6-2/TRBV6-3 | TGTGCCAGCACCGGCGGGACAGGGAAAAACATTCAGTACTTC | CASTGGTGKNIQYF
TRBD1 | TRBJ1-2 | many | TRBV5-1 | TGCGCCAGCAGCTTGAACCAGGGGGCACCCGACTATGGCTACACCTTC | CASSLNQGAPDYGYTF
. | TRBJ2-6 | . | TRBV10-3 | TGTGCCATCAGTGAGCTGGGGGGCAGCTCTGGGGCCAACGTCCTGACTTTC | CAISELGGSSGANVLTF
. | TRBJ1-3 | . | TRBV15 | TGTGCCACCAGCAGAGGTACCTTCTCGGAGGGAAACACCATATATTTT | CATSRGTFSEGNTIYF
. | TRBJ2-5 | . | TRBV30 | TGTACCTGGAGTACACCTACAGGGTTGGAGACCCAGTACTTC | CTWSTPTGLETQYF
. | TRBJ2-3 | . | TRBV12-3/TRBV12-4 | TGTGCCAGCAGTTTAGCGGCGGGTATCACAGATACGCAGTATTTT | CASSLAAGITDTQYF
TRBD1 | TRBJ1-5 | many | TRBV4-1 | TGCGCCAGCAGCCAACCGACAGGGTTTCAGCCCCAGCATTTT | CASSQPTGFQPQHF
. | TRBJ1-2 | few | TRBV6-2/TRBV6-3 | TGTGCCAGCAGTTACCAGGACAGCTTTTTTCCTAGGACCTTC | CASSYQDSFFPRTF
. | TRBJ1-2 | . | TRBV7-9 | TGTGCCAGCAGCCCTGGACTCTATGGCTACACCTTC | CASSPGLYGYTF
. | TRBJ2-2 | . | TRBV29-1 | TGCAGCGTTGAAACCGAGGCGGCCGGGGAGCTGTTTTTT | CSVETEAAGELFF
. | TRBJ1-2 | . | TRBV14 | TGTGCCAGCAGCCCCGACCGTACATATGGCTACACCTTC | CASSPDRTYGYTF
. | TRBJ2-1 | . | TRBV7-3 | TGTGCCAGCAGCTTAAGTCCAGCGGAATACAATGAGCAGTTCTTC | CASSLSPAEYNEQFF
. | TRBJ2-5 | . | TRBV9 | TGTGCCAGCAGCGTTAGCGGAAGAGAGACCCAGTACTTC | CASSVSGRETQYF
. | TRBJ2-5 | few | TRBV5-1 | TGCGCCAGCAGCTTCATGTTCGAGACCCAGTACTTC | CASSFMFETQYF
. | TRBJ2-3 | many | TRBV12-3/TRBV12-4 | TGTGCCAGCAGTTTGTCACGAGATACGCAGTATTTT | CASSLSRDTQYF
TRBD2 | TRBJ2-7 | many | TRBV6-5 | TGTGCCAGCAGAGAGACTAGCGGGAGGAGCGAGCAGTACTTC | CASRETSGRSEQYF
. | TRBJ1-1 | few | TRBV7-2 | TGTGCCAGCAGCTTAGTGGCAGGGCATTACACTGAAGCTTTCTTT | CASSLVAGHYTEAFF
TRBD2 | TRBJ2-7 | many | TRBV28 | TGTGCCAGCAGAAGACTAGCGGGAGAGAATGAGCAGTACTTC | CASRRLAGENEQYF
TRBD1 | TRBJ2-1 | . | TRBV7-8 | TGTGCCAGCAGCTTACGCGACAGGGGACCTTACAATGAGCAGTTCTTC | CASSLRDRGPYNEQFF
TRBD1 | TRBJ2-7 | . | TRBV7-2 | TGTGCCAGCAGCGTACCCGGGACAGTCAACGAGCAGTACTTC | CASSVPGTVNEQYF
. | TRBJ2-3 | . | TRBV5-1 | TGCGCCAGCAGCCGGAACGTGTTCGGTGATACGCAGTATTTT | CASSRNVFGDTQYF
. | TRBJ2-3 | few | TRBV7-9 | TGTGCCAGCAGCTCAAGGGGTGGTGGCACAGATACGCAGTATTTT | CASSSRGGGTDTQYF
. | TRBJ2-5 | . | TRBV9 | TGTGCCAGCAGCGTAGGCAATGAGATAGAGACCCAGTACTTC | CASSVGNEIETQYF
. | TRBJ2-3 | . | TRBV5-5 | TGTGCCAGCAGCTTGGTCCAATTAGATACGCAGTATTTT | CASSLVQLDTQYF
TRBD2 | TRBJ2-2 | . | TRBV5-1 | TGCGCCAGCAGCCACAGGACTAGCGGGGAGACCGGGGAGCTGTTGTTT | CASSHRTSGETGELLF